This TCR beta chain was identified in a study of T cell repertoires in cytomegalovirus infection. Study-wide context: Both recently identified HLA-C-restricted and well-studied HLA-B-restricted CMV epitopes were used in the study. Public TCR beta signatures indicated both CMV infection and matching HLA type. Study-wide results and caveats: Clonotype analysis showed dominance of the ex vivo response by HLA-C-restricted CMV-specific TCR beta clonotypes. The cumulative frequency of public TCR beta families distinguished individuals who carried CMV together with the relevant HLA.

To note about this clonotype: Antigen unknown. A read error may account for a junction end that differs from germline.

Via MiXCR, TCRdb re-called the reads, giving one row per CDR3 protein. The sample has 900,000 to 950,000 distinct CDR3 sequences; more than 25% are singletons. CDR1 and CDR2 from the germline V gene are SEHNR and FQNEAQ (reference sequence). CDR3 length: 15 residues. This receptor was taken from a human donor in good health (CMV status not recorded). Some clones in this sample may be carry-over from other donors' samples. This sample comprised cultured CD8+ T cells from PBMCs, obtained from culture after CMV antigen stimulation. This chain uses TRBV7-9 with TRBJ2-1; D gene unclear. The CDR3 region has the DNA TGTGCTAGCAGCTTCCAGTTAAGCTCCTACAATGAGCAGTTCTTC. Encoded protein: CASSFQLSSYNEQFF.